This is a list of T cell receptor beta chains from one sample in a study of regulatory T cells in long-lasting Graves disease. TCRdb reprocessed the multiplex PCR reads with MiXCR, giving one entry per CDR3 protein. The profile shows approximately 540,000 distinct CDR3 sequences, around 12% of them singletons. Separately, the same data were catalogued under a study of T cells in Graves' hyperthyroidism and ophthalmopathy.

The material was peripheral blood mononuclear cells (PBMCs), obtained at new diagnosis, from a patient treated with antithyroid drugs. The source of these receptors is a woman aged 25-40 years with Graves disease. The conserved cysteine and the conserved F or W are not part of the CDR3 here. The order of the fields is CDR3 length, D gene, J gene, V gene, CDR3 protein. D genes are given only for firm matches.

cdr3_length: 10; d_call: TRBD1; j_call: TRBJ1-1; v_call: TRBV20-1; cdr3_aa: SALGTVAEAF
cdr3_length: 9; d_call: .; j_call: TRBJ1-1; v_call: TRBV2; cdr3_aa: AGKGGTEAF
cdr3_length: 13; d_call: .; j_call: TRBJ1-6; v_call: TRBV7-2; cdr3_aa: ASSLVQGWGSPLH
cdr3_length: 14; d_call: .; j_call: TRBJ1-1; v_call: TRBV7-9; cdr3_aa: ASSRGGGRVNTEAF
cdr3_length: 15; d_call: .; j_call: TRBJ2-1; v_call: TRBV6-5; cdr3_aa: ASSYSSGRFSYNEQF
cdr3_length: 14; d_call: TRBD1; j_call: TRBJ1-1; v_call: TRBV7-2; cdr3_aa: ASSLHRGHGRAEAF
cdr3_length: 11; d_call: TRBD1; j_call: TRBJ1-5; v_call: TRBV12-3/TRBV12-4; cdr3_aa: ASRGQPNQPQH
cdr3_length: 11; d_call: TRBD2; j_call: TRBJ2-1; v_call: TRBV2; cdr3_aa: ASKAGVVNEQF
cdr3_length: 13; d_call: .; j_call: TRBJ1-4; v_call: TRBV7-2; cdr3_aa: ASSLRQRGNEKLF
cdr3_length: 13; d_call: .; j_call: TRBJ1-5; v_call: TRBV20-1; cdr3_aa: SASIGRGGRQPQH
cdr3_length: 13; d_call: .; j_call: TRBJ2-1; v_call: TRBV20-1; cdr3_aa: SATRDWGNDNEQF
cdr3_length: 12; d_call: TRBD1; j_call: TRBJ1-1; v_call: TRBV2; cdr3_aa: ANRSTGGRAEAF
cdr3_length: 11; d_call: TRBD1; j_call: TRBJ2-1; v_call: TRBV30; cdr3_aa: AWRGQGPGEQF
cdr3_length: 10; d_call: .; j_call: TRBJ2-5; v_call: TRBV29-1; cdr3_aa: SVDGSQETQY
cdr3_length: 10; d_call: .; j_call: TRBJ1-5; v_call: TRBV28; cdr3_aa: ASSFDRRPQH
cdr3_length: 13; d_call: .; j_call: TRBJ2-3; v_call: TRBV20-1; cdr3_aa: SASIQRRGSDTQY
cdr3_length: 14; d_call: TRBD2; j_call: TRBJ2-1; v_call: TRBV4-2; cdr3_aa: ASSQSSGTEYNEQF
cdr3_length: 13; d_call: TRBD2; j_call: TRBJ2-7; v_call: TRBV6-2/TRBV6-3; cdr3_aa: ASSISGEGSYEQY
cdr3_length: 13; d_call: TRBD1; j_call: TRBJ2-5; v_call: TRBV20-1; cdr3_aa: SANTGGAESGTQY
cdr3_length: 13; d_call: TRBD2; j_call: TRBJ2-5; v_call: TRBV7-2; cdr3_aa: ASSLMGEGTETQY